This entry lists 4 T cell receptor beta chains sequenced from one sample in a study of cytomegalovirus exposure and HLA in healthy donors. The PCR was carried out with 60 Vbeta primers and 13 Jbeta primers. Clones were sequenced by immunoSEQ multiplex PCR, and TCRdb holds only the in-frame ones, with some missing. The sample holds some 200,000 clones; around 64% are singletons and the top ten take about 3%. The sequencing sample was made of PBMCs. These receptors originate from a man aged 40-49 years in good health and CMV-seropositive.

CDR3 DNA sequence: TGCGCCAGCAAAGAGGGGAGGGGACGGATGAACACCGGGGAGCTGTTTTTT. Amino acids: CASKEGRGRMNTGELFF. The chain uses TRBV5-1 and TRBJ2-2; 7 nucleotides agree with TRBD2. The V segment lost 6 bases and the J segment 1 base; nucleotides outside the gene matches: 12. Germline CDR1 SGHRS, CDR2 YFSETQ. The length of the CDR3 is 17 residues.

In its sample, this clone was seen a few times. The chain combines TRBV27 with TRBJ2-1, with 11 bases that match TRBD2. V lost 5 bases, J lost 5 bases, and 5 bases stayed unmatched. This CDR3 is built from 15 residues. Germline CDR1 is MNHEY and CDR2 is SMNVEV (reference sequence). CDR3 region: CASSPGTSGDNEQFF. The CDR3 nucleotides are TGTGCCAGCAGTCCCGGGACTAGCGGAGACAATGAGCAGTTCTTC.

The rearrangement links TRBV11-2 to TRBJ2-5; D might be TRBD2 (5 bases). There are 14 residues in the CDR3. The V and J ends lost 4 bases and 5 bases respectively, with 14 bases between them. Germline-derived CDR1 and CDR2 are SGHAT and FQNNGV. The CDR3 is CASSSRWTGETQYF. The DNA of the CDR3 is TGTGCCAGCAGCTCCCGATGGACGGGGGAGACCCAGTACTTC.

Only one count was recorded for this clone. The chain joins TRBV5-1 to TRBJ2-5; 11 nucleotides line up with TRBD2. V dropped 0 bases and J dropped 4; count of bases not matched to a gene: 5. This CDR3 has 16 amino acids. Germline CDR1 and CDR2: SGHRS and YFSETQ. The DNA of the CDR3 is TGCGCCAGCAGCTTGGTGCCTAGCGGGGGGCCAGAGACCCAGTACTTC. It specifies CASSLVPSGGPETQYF.